Listed here are 10 T cell receptor beta chains from one sample, sequenced in a study of tumor-infiltrating lymphocytes in localized non-small cell lung cancer. Sequencing was performed with immunoSEQ multiplex PCR; in TCRdb, only in-frame clones are kept and a portion is missing. In the table there are about 16,000 clones, less than 55% of which are singletons. The source material was lung tumor tissue. The receptors originated from a human donor with non-small cell lung cancer.

This clone has only a few counts. The rearrangement links TRBV6-1 to TRBJ1-5; unclear D gene. This CDR3 region has 13 residues. Looked up from germline, CDR1 is MNHNS and CDR2 is SASEGT. Between the trimmed V and J ends, which lost 4 bases and 0 bases, there was a span of 4 bases. As DNA, the CDR3 is TGTGCCAGCAGTGGAAATAGCAATCAGCCCCAGCATTTT. Translating it yields CASSGNSNQPQHF.

The chain combines TRBV5-6 with TRBJ1-1, with D hard to call. The CDR3 length is 14 residues. Trimming left V 3 bases short and J 5 bases short, with 14 bases between. CDR1 and CDR2 (germline): SGHDT, YYEEEE. CDR3 sequence reads: CASSSLGPKTEAFF. CDR3 sequence (DNA): TGTGCCAGCAGCTCGCTAGGACCTAAGACTGAAGCTTTCTTT. The complete variable domain, with remaining parts taken from reference TRBV5-6 and TRBJ1-1, reads DAGVTQSPTHLIKTRGQQVTLRCSPKSGHDTVSWYQQALGQGPQFIFQYYEEEERQRGNFPDRFSGHQFPNYSSELNVNALLLGDSALYLCASSSLGPKTEAFFGQGTRLTVV.

The chain is built from TRBV18 and TRBJ2-2; perhaps TRBD1 as D (5 bases). Between the trimmed V and J ends, which lost 2 bases and 4 bases, there was a span of 8 bases. The germline V gene has CDR1 KGHSH and CDR2 LQKENI. The CDR3 covers 14 residues. The CDR3 nucleotides read TGTGCCAGCTCACCATTTGACAGCACCGGGGAGCTGTTTTTT. Its protein is CASSPFDSTGELFF.

The genes are TRBV5-6 and TRBJ2-2; D perhaps matches TRBD2 (6 bases). The germline V gene has CDR1 SGHDT and CDR2 YYEEEE. The length of the CDR3 is 14 residues. V shed 0 bases and J shed 7 bases, with 10 bases lying between them. This CDR3 is CASSLGRGFGELFF. The CDR3, as DNA: TGTGCCAGCAGCTTGGGACGGGGGTTCGGGGAGCTGTTTTTT.

The J gene is TRBJ2-5, the V gene TRBV4-3, with TRBD2 matching 14 bases. V lost 4 bases and J lost 2; bases outside the gene matches: 3. The CDR3 has 16 amino acids. Germline CDR1 LGHNA, CDR2 YSLEER. CDR3 coding DNA: TGCGCCAGCAGCCCTCGACTAGCGGGGGGGCAAGAGACCCAGTACTTC. Protein product: CASSPRLAGGQETQYF.

By share of the sample, this clone is medium-sized. The chain links TRBV7-8 to TRBJ1-1; a weak D match, TRBD1 (5 bases). The CDR3 consists of 14 residues. Trimming removed 1 base from V and 2 bases from J, with 8 bases in between. Germline V lookup: CDR1 SGHVS, CDR2 FQNEAQ. The CDR3 region is CASSLEGFNTEAFF. The CDR3 DNA follows: TGTGCCAGCAGCTTAGAGGGGTTTAACACTGAAGCTTTCTTT.

The rearrangement uses TRBV15 and TRBJ1-6; a possible D gene is TRBD1 (5 bases). The germline V gene encodes CDR1 LNHNV and CDR2 YYDKDF (reference sequence). This CDR3 spans 16 amino acids. V lost 5 bases and J 0 bases, leaving 11 bases between the germline ends. The CDR3 DNA sequence: TGTGCCACCAGCTACGGGGCAAGCTCCTATAATTCACCCCTCCACTTT. Translated: CATSYGASSYNSPLHF.

There are a few counts of this clone. Since a much larger clone is just one base distant, this may be a read error. The chain employs TRBV5-1 and TRBJ2-7, with D perhaps TRBD1 or TRBD2 (5 bases each). The germline V and J ends were trimmed by 2 bases and 2 bases, with 11 bases remaining between them. The CDR3 sequence is 14 residues long. Germline V lookup: CDR1 SGHRS, CDR2 YFSETQ. CDR3 sequence (DNA): TGCGCCAGCAGCTTCTCCGGGACGACCTACGAGCAGTACTTC. Protein: CASSFSGTTYEQYF.

The chain links TRBV7-9 to TRBJ1-5, with unresolved D. Germline V CDR1 and CDR2: SEHNR, FQNEAQ (reference sequence). Trimming took 1 base from V and 4 from J, leaving 8 bases between them. The CDR3 covers 14 residues. The chain's CDR3 is CASSLVAGNQPQHF. The CDR3 DNA reads TGTGCCAGCAGCTTAGTCGCGGGAAATCAGCCCCAGCATTTT.

This clone has just a few counts. The chain uses TRBV19 and TRBJ1-1; the D gene is possibly TRBD1 (5 bases). The V gene lost 9 bases and the J gene lost 4 bases, with 15 bases spanning the gap. Per the germline V gene, CDR1 is LNHDA and CDR2 is SQIVND (reference sequence). The length of the CDR3 is 13 residues. The DNA of the CDR3 is TGTGCCAGGCCCTGGGGGGTCAGCACTGAAGCTTTCTTT. Protein sequence: CARPWGVSTEAFF.